These 30 T cell receptor beta chains came from one sample sequenced in a study of tumor and adjacent non-tumor tissue in lung cancer. Three rounds of nested PCR, following a modified ARM-PCR protocol, produced the TCRbeta library. TCRdb passed the multiplex PCR reads through MiXCR, listing each CDR3 protein once. This table has 90,000 to 100,000 distinct CDR3 sequences, about 80% appearing once. The template was RNA from unsorted bulk tissue. The normal lung tissue was taken more than 3 cm from the tumor edge. The sequenced material came from distant non-tumor lung tissue. Every receptor here comes from a man aged 55 to 70 with small cell lung cancer.

A remark on this clonotype: This may be a read error: a much more frequent sequence differs by one nucleotide. The chain links TRBV29-1 to TRBJ2-3, with 12 bases fitting TRBD2. V shed 7 bases and J 5 bases; nucleotides not matched to a gene: 7. This CDR3 spans 14 amino acids. Germline V gene lookup returns CDR1 SQVTM and CDR2 ANQGSEA. CDR3 in amino acids: CSGTSGIAQDTQYF. CDR3 in DNA: TGCAGCGGGACTAGCGGGATTGCACAAGATACGCAGTATTTT.

This clonotype was counted ten times or more. This chain uses TRBV20-1 with TRBJ2-7, with a weak D call TRBD1 (5 bases). The V end lost 0 bases, the J end lost 5 bases, and 11 bases lay between the germline ends. The length of the CDR3 is 13 residues. In germline, CDR1 is DFQATT, CDR2 SNEGSKA (reference sequence). DNA for the CDR3: TGCAGTGCTAGAGATGCCAGGGCCCACGAGCAGTACTTC. Encoded protein: CSARDARAHEQYF.

Notes on this clonotype: A clone one base away is much larger, so this may be a read error. The chain combines TRBV28 with TRBJ1-1; no reliable D call. V was cut by 5 bases and J by 3 bases, with 13 bases left in between. Germline-derived CDR1 and CDR2 are MDHEN and SYDVKM. This CDR3 has 14 amino acids. In DNA form, the CDR3 reads TGTGCCAGCAGTCCGTCCCTCGGGCACACTGAAGCTTTCTTT. It yields the protein CASSPSLGHTEAFF.

A note on this clonotype: With a much larger clone just one base away, this may be a read error. The gene calls are TRBV20-1 and TRBJ2-3; D is possibly TRBD2 (5 bases). Germline loops: CDR1 DFQATT, CDR2 SNEGSKA (reference sequence). The CDR3 loop spans 13 amino acids. The V and J ends lost 4 bases and 2 bases respectively, with 10 bases between them. This CDR3 reads CSAIRDYTDTQYF. As DNA, the CDR3 is TGCAGTGCTATCCGAGACTACACAGATACGCAGTATTTT.

Concerning this clonotype itself: Its ends do not fully match the called genes, so a read error is possible. V usage is TRBV11-2 and J usage is TRBJ2-2, with D hard to call. Germline V CDR1 and CDR2: SGHAT, FQNNGV. The CDR3 is 15 residues long. The CDR3 loop reads CASSLREPNIGELFF. The CDR3 DNA sequence: TGTGCCAGCAGCTTACGAGAACCAAACATCGGGGAGCTGTTTTTT.

This chain joins TRBV4-2 and TRBJ2-2; D could derive from TRBD1 or TRBD2 (5 bases each). Germline-derived CDR1 and CDR2 are LGHNA and YNFKEQ. The CDR3 covers 16 residues. The CDR3 reads CASGQELRANTGELFF. The CDR3, as DNA: TGTGCAAGCGGCCAAGAACTCAGGGCGAACACCGGGGAGCTGTTTTTT.

This chain connects TRBV6-6 to TRBJ1-5; D is ambiguous. The germline CDR1 and CDR2 sequences are MNHNY and SVGAGI (reference sequence). This CDR3 spans 15 amino acids. V lost 6 bases to trimming and J lost 1 base, with 13 bases between them. The CDR3 DNA reads as TGTGCCAGCAGACCGGGGTGTGAGAGCAATCAGCCCCAGCATTTT. Its protein is CASRPGCESNQPQHF.

About this clonotype itself: Its ends do not fully match the called genes, so a read error is possible. The chain combines TRBV5-5 with TRBJ2-7; 8 nucleotides agree with TRBD2. Germline V gene sequence: CDR1 SGHKS, CDR2 YYEKEE (reference sequence). CDR3 size: 14 residues. The chain's CDR3 is CASSPWTSSYEQYF. DNA for the CDR3: TGTGCCAGCAGCCCCTGGACTAGCAGCTACGAGCAGTACTTT.

As for this clonotype: Germline and junction disagree at one end, which may indicate a read error. This sequence joins TRBV5-6 and TRBJ1-4; no clear D. The CDR3 extends over 16 amino acids. The germline V gene encodes CDR1 SGHDT and CDR2 YYEEEE. The CDR3 is CASSLEFGTKGEKLSF. CDR3 nucleotides: TGTGCCAGCAGCTTGGAGTTTGGAACTAAGGGTGAAAAACTGTCTTTT.

The V gene is TRBV9, the J gene TRBJ1-1; D is perhaps TRBD1 (5 bases). The CDR3 length is 13 residues. Germline CDR1 reads SGDLS; CDR2 reads YYNGEE. Trimming took 9 bases from V and 3 from J, leaving 15 bases between them. The CDR3 here is CATSVGVYTEAFF. The CDR3 DNA reads TGTGCCACCTCGGTAGGGGTATACACTGAAGCTTTCTTT.

Concerning this clonotype: Relative to the germline gene, one junction end is altered; a read error may explain this. The chain combines TRBV30 with TRBJ1-1; TRBD1 agrees at 8 bases. The germline V gene encodes CDR1 GTSNPN and CDR2 SVGIG (reference sequence). This CDR3 contains 15 residues. DNA of the CDR3: TGTGGCTGGAGTACCGGGACAGGACTGAACACTGAAGCTTTCTTT. Amino acid sequence: CGWSTGTGLNTEAFF.

The J gene is TRBJ1-1, the V gene TRBV11-3; D is uncertain. The CDR3 runs to 14 residues. Trimming removed 3 bases from V and 4 bases from J, with 12 bases in between. Germline lookup yields CDR1 SGHNT and CDR2 YENEEA. Written as DNA, the CDR3 is TGTGCCAGCAGCTTGGAGGGAGAGAGCACTGAAGCTTTCTTT. Its protein product is CASSLEGESTEAFF. The whole variable domain, filled in from reference TRBV11-3 and TRBJ1-1, reads EAGVVQSPRYKIIEKKQPVAFWCNPISGHNTLYWYLQNLGQGPELLIRYENEEAVDDSQLPKDRFSAERLKGVDSTLKIQPAELGDSAVYLCASSLEGESTEAFFGQGTRLTVV.

The rearrangement links TRBV6-1 to TRBJ2-1, with 9 bases that match TRBD2. CDR3 size: 15 residues. In germline, CDR1 is MNHNS, CDR2 SASEGT. The junction had 8 bases not matched to a gene; V was cut back by 4 bases and J by 7 bases. The CDR3 DNA sequence: TGTGCCAGCAGTGTACTTGCGGGAGGGAATAATGAGCAGTTCTTC. Translated: CASSVLAGGNNEQFF.

About this clonotype itself: Because the CDR3 is missing its conserved closing phenylalanine or tryptophan, this is likely a read error. This chain joins TRBV6-2 or TRBV6-3 and TRBJ2-4; 10 bases are a match to TRBD2. V trimming: 3 bases; J trimming: 6 bases; junction bases outside the gene matches: 14. The CDR3 spans 18 residues. From germline, CDR1 is MNHEY and CDR2 SVGEGT. The CDR3 sequence is CASSYSGLARDNANIQYS. CDR3 nucleotide sequence: TGTGCCAGCAGTTATTCGGGACTAGCGCGAGATAACGCAAACATTCAGTACTCC.

A word on this clonotype: The CDR3 carries no conserved terminal phenylalanine or tryptophan, so it likely arises from a read error. It is unclear where the CDR3 begins or ends on the DNA, so no DNA is shown, and the CDR3 is as TCRdb lists it. This chain joins TRBV11-2 and TRBJ2-1; the table calls TRBD2, which could not be checked here. Termini included, the CDR3 measures 13 amino acids. Per germline, CDR1 SGHAT and CDR2 FQNNGV. This chain's CDR3 is CACSFVGSAEKFL.

A remark on this clonotype: A read error is likely, as this CDR3 ends without the conserved phenylalanine or tryptophan. The genes are TRBV20-1 and TRBJ1-1; the D gene is possibly TRBD1 (5 bases). CDR3 size: 18 residues. Germline V gene lookup returns CDR1 DFQATT and CDR2 SNEGSKA (reference sequence). Trimming cost V 0 bases and J 1 base, with 21 bases left between them. The DNA of the CDR3 is TGCAGTGCTAGAGATCTCCAGAGGGGCGGAGGAGGGAACACTGAAGCTTTCCTT. It codes for CSARDLQRGGGGNTEAFL.

Worth noting for this clonotype: No conserved phenylalanine or tryptophan is present at the end of the CDR3, so a read error is the likely explanation. The chain combines TRBV11-2 with TRBJ2-7; D is possibly TRBD2 (6 bases). With 6 bases removed from V and 7 bases from J, the gap between germline ends came to 22 bases. Germline values: CDR1 SGHAT, CDR2 FQNNGV. CDR3 length: 15 amino acids. The CDR3 is CASSFPTGVRNEQYL. In DNA form, the CDR3 reads TGTGCCAGCAGTTTTCCAACGGGAGTCCGTAATGAGCAGTACTTA.

As regards this clonotype: This may stem from a read error, because a much larger clone lies one nucleotide away. This chain joins TRBV28 and TRBJ1-4; D uncertain. The CDR3 has 15 residues. The germline V gene encodes CDR1 MDHEN and CDR2 SYDVKM. The CDR3 bases are TGTGCCAGCAGCCGATCAGGAGATAGCAATGAAAAACCGTTTTTT. This encodes CASSRSGDSNEKPFF. Full variable domain (missing parts from reference TRBV28 and TRBJ1-4): DVKVTQSSRYLVKRTGEKVFLECVQDMDHENMFWYRQDPGLGLRLIYFSYDVKMKEKGDIPEGYSVSREKKERFSLILESASTNQTSMYLCASSRSGDSNEKPFFGSGTQLSVL.

The genes are TRBV11-2 and TRBJ2-1, with 7 bases aligning to TRBD1. CDR3 length: 14 residues. V trimming: 7 bases; J trimming: 9 bases; junction bases outside the gene matches: 12. CDR1 and CDR2 (germline): SGHAT, FQNNGV. CDR3 DNA: TGTGCCAGCATATTAGAGACAGGGTTGGTTGAGCAGTTCTTC. Protein product: CASILETGLVEQFF.

About this clonotype: The junction shows a germline mismatch at one end, possibly a read error. V is TRBV7-9 and J is TRBJ2-6; D might be TRBD2 (6 bases). Looked up from germline, CDR1 is SEHNR and CDR2 is FQNEAQ (reference sequence). This CDR3 contains 15 residues. The CDR3 spells CVSSPGRGGANVLTF. The CDR3 region has the DNA TGTGTCAGTAGCCCAGGACGAGGAGGGGCCAACGTCCTTACTTTC.

Worth noting for this clonotype: Compared with germline, one end of the junction differs, possibly owing to a read error. V gene TRBV12-3 or TRBV12-4 combines with J gene TRBJ2-1; 7 bases are a match to TRBD2. There are 12 residues in the CDR3. CDR3 coding DNA: TGTGCCAGCATGCGGGACTATAATGGGCAGTTCTTC. Amino acid sequence: CASMRDYNGQFF.

For this clonotype: A read error may explain this, as a much larger clone is one base away. The chain recombines TRBV11-2 with TRBJ2-5; D remains unclear. The CDR3 covers 16 residues. Germline CDR1 SGHAT, CDR2 FQNNGV. The CDR3 bases are TGTCCCAGCAGCTTAGTACTGGCCCCCTCGGAAGAGACCCAGTACTTC. This encodes CPSSLVLAPSEETQYF.

About this clonotype itself: The CDR3 does not close with the conserved phenylalanine or tryptophan, likely indicating a read error. The chain is built from TRBV6-5 and TRBJ1-1; D remains unclear. Germline V gene data show CDR1 as MNHEY and CDR2 as SVGAGI. The CDR3 extends over 16 amino acids. V was pared by 3 bases and J by 5 bases, with 19 bases between. CDR3: CASSYSTLGGGTEAFL. Here the CDR3 DNA reads TGTGCCAGCAGTTATTCGACTTTGGGAGGAGGGACTGAAGCTTTCTTA.

For this clonotype: The germline gene is not matched at one end of the junction; a read error may be the cause. The V gene is TRBV12-3 or TRBV12-4, the J gene TRBJ2-3; D may be TRBD2 (5 bases). This CDR3 is 16 amino acids long. The CDR3 DNA follows: TGTTCCAGCAGTTTAGCGAGGATAGGGTGGACAGATACGCAGTATTTT. This codes for CSSSLARIGWTDTQYF.

This clonotype was counted a single time. The junction departs from germline at one end; a sequencing error may be responsible. The V call is TRBV14, the J call TRBJ2-6; the D is unclear. The V gene's germline CDR1 is SGHDN and CDR2 FVKESK. The CDR3 has 14 residues. In nucleotides, the CDR3 is TGTACCAGCAGCCGAACCTCTGGGGCCAACGTCCTGACTTTC. Amino acid sequence: CTSSRTSGANVLTF. Variable domain in full (rest from reference TRBV14 and TRBJ2-6): EAGVTQFPSHSVIEKGQTVTLRCDPISGHDNLYWYRRVMGKEIKFLLHFVKESKQDESGMPNNRFLAERTGGTYSTLKVQPAELEDSGVYFCTSSRTSGANVLTFGAGSRLTVL.

Of note for this clonotype: One end of the junction varies from germline; a read error may be responsible. The gene calls are TRBV10-3 and TRBJ2-1, with 9 bases that match TRBD2. The CDR3 runs 17 residues. CDR1 and CDR2 from the germline V gene are ENHRY and SYGVKD. CDR3 nucleotides: TGTGCCATCAGGGAGACTAGCGGTGGGAGCTCCTACAGTGAGCAGTTCTTC. Residues: CAIRETSGGSSYSEQFF.

V gene TRBV11-2 combines with J gene TRBJ2-5; 7 bases match TRBD2. Germline CDR1 reads SGHAT; CDR2 reads FQNNGV. CDR3 length equals 15 residues. The CDR3 loop is CVSSLASAGLETQYF. The DNA of the CDR3 is TGTGTTAGCAGCTTAGCATCAGCGGGATTAGAGACCCAGTACTTC.

The V gene is TRBV12-3 or TRBV12-4, the J gene TRBJ1-1; D ambiguous. Trimming left V 3 bases short and J 8 bases short, with 16 bases between. This CDR3 contains 14 residues. The chain's CDR3 is CASSFSLGNSEAFF. CDR3 nucleotide sequence: TGTGCCAGCAGTTTCTCCCTGGGGAACTCCGAAGCTTTCTTT.

In this sample, this clonotype turned up many times. The CDR3 DNA follows: TGTGCCTGGAGTCTGGGGGATGGAGATACGCAGTATTTT. It is translated as CAWSLGDGDTQYF. V usage is TRBV30 and J usage is TRBJ2-3, with D tentatively TRBD1 or TRBD2 (5 bases each). CDR3 length equals 13 residues. Germline V gene lookup returns CDR1 GTSNPN and CDR2 SVGIG (reference sequence). V shed 2 bases and J shed 5 bases, with 11 bases lying between them.

Concerning this clonotype: A read error may account for a junction end that differs from germline. The chain employs TRBV5-4 and TRBJ2-3, with D perhaps TRBD1 (5 bases). The CDR3 runs 16 residues. CDR1 SGHNT and CDR2 YYREEE come from the germline V gene (reference sequence). CDR3 bases: TGTACCAGCAGTACTCGGACATGGGGCGCGGCAGATATGCAGTATTTT. Protein sequence: CTSSTRTWGAADMQYF.